This T cell receptor (beta chain) originates from a study of T cell changes during pregnancy in multiple sclerosis. V lost 4 bases and J lost 2, with 19 bases in between. The CDR3 sequence is 16 residues long. CDR1 is SGHRS and CDR2 is YFSETQ in the germline V gene. Only in-frame clones appear in the TCRdb table, and some are missing; sequencing was by immunoSEQ multiplex PCR. The table records some 60,000 clones, around 85% of them present only once. The chain recombines TRBV5-1 with TRBJ2-7, with a weak D call TRBD2 (5 bases). The sample was CD4+ T cells from peripheral blood mononuclear cells, taken in the third trimester of pregnancy. The sequence was collected from a female donor with multiple sclerosis, enrolled in a pregnancy study. The CDR3 here is CASSQGSRAEPYEQYF. CDR3 bases: TGCGCCAGCAGCCAAGGATCGCGGGCAGAACCCTACGAGCAGTACTTC.